The 11 T cell receptor beta chains below were found in one sample sequenced in a study of blood T cell repertoires in COVID-19. The assay was immunoSEQ multiplex PCR, and TCRdb's table has in-frame clones only and misses some. The sample yields approximately 500,000 clones, 85% to 90% seen once. The sequenced sample was peripheral blood. These receptors originate from a woman aged 45-59 years with COVID-19, enrolled during active disease.

The V gene is TRBV15, the J gene TRBJ2-2; 11 positions match TRBD2. This CDR3 is built from 17 residues. Germline CDR1 LNHNV, CDR2 YYDKDF (reference sequence). V trimming: 6 bases; J trimming: 6 bases; junction bases outside the gene matches: 12. The CDR3: CATRGTSGGLGAGELFF. The CDR3 DNA reads TGTGCCACCAGAGGAACTAGCGGGGGCTTAGGCGCCGGGGAGCTGTTTTTT.

The CDR3 reads CASSLLFAGSDSPLHF. Written as DNA, the CDR3 is TGCGCCAGCAGCCTTCTATTTGCGGGAAGCGATTCACCCCTCCACTTT. This chain uses TRBV4-1 with TRBJ1-6; no firm D call. The V end lost 4 bases, the J end lost 8 bases, and 18 bases lay between the germline ends. The CDR3 runs 16 residues. CDR1 MGHRA and CDR2 YSYEKL come from the germline V gene.

The J gene is TRBJ1-2, the V gene TRBV5-1; 7 bases fit TRBD1. The germline V gene has CDR1 SGHRS and CDR2 YFSETQ. V trimming: 9 bases; J trimming: 2 bases; junction bases outside the gene matches: 13. The CDR3 covers 15 residues. The CDR3 sequence: CATHDPGQINYGYTF. The CDR3 nucleotides are TGCGCCACCCATGATCCGGGACAGATCAACTATGGCTACACCTTC.

This clone occurred a few times. This chain uses TRBV11-2 with TRBJ2-7; tentatively, D is TRBD2 (6 bases). Trimming removed 1 base from V and 9 bases from J, with 7 bases in between. The length of the CDR3 is 11 residues. Germline lookup yields CDR1 SGHAT and CDR2 FQNNGV. CDR3 sequence reads: CASSLGGGQYF. CDR3 coding DNA: TGTGCCAGCAGCTTAGGGGGAGGGCAGTACTTC. The variable domain in full, completed from reference TRBV11-2 and TRBJ2-7, reads EAGVAQSPRYKIIEKRQSVAFWCNPISGHATLYWYQQILGQGPKLLIQFQNNGVVDDSQLPKDRFSAERLKGVDSTLKIQPAKLEDSAVYLCASSLGGGQYFGPGTRLTVT.

The genes are TRBV5-5 and TRBJ2-1; maybe TRBD2 (5 bases). The germline gives CDR1 SGHKS, CDR2 YYEKEE (reference sequence). This CDR3 comprises 13 residues. Trimming removed 0 bases at V and 12 bases at J, with 13 bases between. CDR3 sequence (DNA): TGTGCCAGCAGCTTGGAGGCGAGGGTCGCGCAGTTCTTC. It encodes CASSLEARVAQFF.

V and J are TRBV15 and TRBJ1-4; D possibly corresponds to TRBD1 (6 bases). Germline-derived CDR1 and CDR2 are LNHNV and YYDKDF (reference sequence). The V and J ends lost 2 bases and 0 bases respectively, with 13 bases between them. The CDR3 extends over 17 amino acids. CDR3 nucleotides: TGTGCCACCAGCAGAAATTATGGACAGTCAACTAATGAAAAACTGTTTTTT. Encoded protein: CATSRNYGQSTNEKLFF.

The CDR3: CASSATGQIYEQYF. The CDR3 DNA reads as TGTGCCAGCAGCGCGACAGGACAGATATACGAGCAGTACTTC. The chain combines TRBV9 with TRBJ2-7; maybe TRBD1 (6 bases). CDR1 and CDR2 (germline): SGDLS, YYNGEE. The V end was cut by 3 bases, the J end by 4 bases, with 14 bases between. CDR3 length: 14 amino acids. The whole variable domain, filled in from reference TRBV9 and TRBJ2-7, reads DSGVTQTPKHLITATGQRVTLRCSPRSGDLSVYWYQQSLDQGLQFLIQYYNGEERAKGNILERFSAQQFPDLHSELNLSSLELGDSALYFCASSATGQIYEQYFGPGTRLTVT.

The chain uses TRBV15 and TRBJ1-5, with D uncertain. V lost 3 bases to trimming and J lost 0 bases, with 9 bases between them. This CDR3 contains 15 residues. CDR1 is LNHNV and CDR2 is YYDKDF in the germline V gene (reference sequence). CDR3 sequence: CATSSPGVSNQPQHF. CDR3 nucleotides: TGTGCCACCAGCAGCCCTGGAGTTAGCAATCAGCCCCAGCATTTT.

The J gene is TRBJ2-1, the V gene TRBV28, with TRBD2 as a possible D gene (7 bases). CDR1 and CDR2 (germline): MDHEN, SYDVKM. This CDR3 spans 15 amino acids. Between the trimmed V and J ends, which lost 7 bases and 5 bases, there was a span of 18 bases. The CDR3 DNA reads TGTGCCAGCATAGAGAGGGGGGGCCTGAACAATGAGCAGTTCTTC. It specifies CASIERGGLNNEQFF.

The chain carries TRBV7-9 and TRBJ1-3; TRBD1 matches at 8 bases. Germline assignment: CDR1 SEHNR and CDR2 FQNEAQ (reference sequence). This CDR3 is built from 15 residues. Trimming removed 1 base from V and 4 bases from J; junction bases left unmatched: 3. CDR3 bases: TGTGCCAGCAGCTTAGATACAGGGGGAGGAAACACCATATATTTT. Protein sequence: CASSLDTGGGNTIYF. Using reference TRBV7-9 and TRBJ1-3 for the parts outside the CDR3, the full variable domain is DTGVSQNPRHKITKRGQNVTFRCDPISEHNRLYWYRQTLGQGPEFLTYFQNEAQLEKSRLLSDRFSAERPKGSFSTLEIQRTEQGDSAMYLCASSLDTGGGNTIYFGEGSWLTVV.

The J gene is TRBJ2-5, the V gene TRBV5-1, with D perhaps TRBD1 (6 bases). The V end lost 2 bases, the J end lost 1 base, and 9 bases lay between the germline ends. Germline V gene data show CDR1 as SGHRS and CDR2 as YFSETQ. CDR3 length: 14 amino acids. The CDR3 DNA reads as TGCGCCAGCAGCTTTAGGACAGCCCAAGAGACCCAGTACTTC. This sequence encodes CASSFRTAQETQYF.